These 27 T cell receptor beta chains originate from one sample sequenced in a study of OX40 agonist ivuxolimab in advanced cancers. Produced via immunoSEQ multiplex PCR; TCRdb's table is partial and in-frame only. The sample lists around 110,000 clones, approximately 90% occurring once. The sample here was CD4+ or CD8+ T cells sorted from blood, taken in a trial of the OX40 agonist ivuxolimab. The receptors were sampled from an adult with an advanced solid tumor such as melanoma, head and neck, liver or kidney cancer.

V and J are TRBV5-1 and TRBJ1-2; 7 positions agree with TRBD1. V gave up 4 bases and J gave up 4 bases; unmatched junction bases: 7. Germline CDR1 and CDR2: SGHRS and YFSETQ. This CDR3 has 14 amino acids. The CDR3: CASSAGQAPYGYTF. The CDR3 coding sequence is TGCGCCAGCAGCGCCGGACAGGCGCCCTATGGCTACACCTTC.

The chain recombines TRBV5-4 with TRBJ2-3, with 12 bases that match TRBD2. Germline CDR1 is SGHNT and CDR2 is YYREEE (reference sequence). This CDR3 is built from 16 residues. The ends lost 2 bases at V and 2 bases at J; junction bases unmatched: 3. DNA of the CDR3: TGTGCCAGCAGCTTTCGACTAGCGGGAGACACAGATACGCAGTATTTT. Translating it yields CASSFRLAGDTDTQYF.

This clone showed up just once. The genes are TRBV5-1 and TRBJ1-5, with a tentative D call TRBD1 (5 bases). V was shortened by 0 bases and J by 7 bases, with 14 bases between the two germline ends. The CDR3 runs to 15 residues. CDR1 and CDR2 (germline): SGHRS, YFSETQ. The CDR3 DNA is TGCGCCAGCAGCTTGGGGGGAACCCGGGGGCAGCCCCAGCATTTT. This codes for CASSLGGTRGQPQHF.

The chain couples TRBV6-1 to TRBJ1-4; the match to TRBD1 covers 7 bases. The J segment lost 5 bases and the V segment lost 4 bases, leaving 7 bases of the junction unmatched. CDR1 and CDR2 from the germline V gene are MNHNS and SASEGT. The CDR3 length is 15 residues. The CDR3 nucleotides read TGTGCCAGCAGTGCCAACAGGGGTAAAAATGAAAAACTGTTTTTT. Encoded protein: CASSANRGKNEKLFF.

The chain joins TRBV30 to TRBJ2-7; the match to TRBD2 covers 11 bases. This CDR3 is built from 13 residues. V was pared by 5 bases and J by 3 bases, with 3 bases of the junction left unmatched. Per germline, CDR1 GTSNPN and CDR2 SVGIG (reference sequence). CDR3 nucleotide sequence: TGTGCCTGGGGGGGACTAGCGGACTACGAGCAGTACTTC. Its protein product is CAWGGLADYEQYF.

This clone has a single count. The chain employs TRBV6-5 and TRBJ2-5, with D perhaps TRBD2 (5 bases). The germline gives CDR1 MNHEY, CDR2 SVGAGI. The CDR3 loop spans 13 amino acids. The V end lost 2 bases, the J end lost 5 bases, and 9 bases lay between the germline ends. DNA of the CDR3: TGTGCCAGCAGTTACCGGGATGGCGAGACCCAGTACTTC. Translating it yields CASSYRDGETQYF.

The chain couples TRBV9 to TRBJ2-3; 7 bases line up with TRBD1. The CDR3 is 16 amino acids. CDR1 and CDR2 (germline): SGDLS, YYNGEE. The ends lost 2 bases at V and 1 base at J; junction bases unmatched: 7. The CDR3 loop is CASSVRGLAGTDTQYF. The CDR3, as DNA: TGTGCCAGCAGCGTTAGGGGGCTGGCTGGCACAGATACGCAGTATTTT. Variable domain in full (rest from reference TRBV9 and TRBJ2-3): DSGVTQTPKHLITATGQRVTLRCSPRSGDLSVYWYQQSLDQGLQFLIQYYNGEERAKGNILERFSAQQFPDLHSELNLSSLELGDSALYFCASSVRGLAGTDTQYFGPGTRLTVL.

The V gene is TRBV7-2, the J gene TRBJ2-3; either TRBD1 or TRBD2 may fit D (6 bases each). There are 16 residues in the CDR3. The germline V gene encodes CDR1 SGHTA and CDR2 FQGNSA. V was shortened by 1 base and J by 2 bases, with 13 bases between the two germline ends. The CDR3 protein is CASSLDRRGITDTQYF. The CDR3 nucleotides are TGTGCCAGCAGCTTAGACAGGAGGGGGATCACAGATACGCAGTATTTT.

To note about this clone: The junction does not match germline at one end; this may be a read error. In the same sample, other DNA sequences code for this CDR3. The rearrangement joins TRBV5-1 to TRBJ1-1; D gene uncertain. Germline V gene data show CDR1 as SGHRS and CDR2 as YFSETQ. This CDR3 comprises 13 residues. The CDR3 region is CASSLSTDTEAFF. The CDR3, as DNA: TGTGCCAGCAGCTTGAGTACCGACACTGAAGCTTTCTTT.

The chain employs TRBV28 and TRBJ1-5, with D possibly being TRBD1 (6 bases). The CDR3 is 15 residues long. V lost 5 bases to trimming and J lost 7 bases, with 18 bases between them. From germline, CDR1 is MDHEN and CDR2 SYDVKM. In DNA, the CDR3 is TGTGCCAGCAGTCCGATGGGGGGCTCGGGGCAGCCCCAGCATTTT. Protein sequence: CASSPMGGSGQPQHF.

This chain joins TRBV2 and TRBJ1-5; D remains unclear. From germline, CDR1 is SNHLY and CDR2 FYNNEI. The length of the CDR3 is 14 residues. The V gene lost 3 bases and the J gene lost 6 bases, with 12 bases spanning the gap. The CDR3 protein is CASSDAWSGQPQHF. The CDR3, as DNA: TGTGCCAGCAGTGACGCTTGGTCCGGTCAGCCCCAGCATTTT.

The chain uses TRBV5-4 and TRBJ2-1; 8 bases agree with TRBD2. Trimming took 1 base from V and 6 from J; bases not matched to a gene: 6. The length of the CDR3 is 15 residues. Looked up from germline, CDR1 is SGHNT and CDR2 is YYREEE (reference sequence). CDR3 loop: CASSLLSGGLNEQFF. Written as DNA, the CDR3 is TGTGCCAGCAGCTTGTTGAGCGGGGGACTCAATGAGCAGTTCTTC.

This chain connects TRBV30 to TRBJ2-7; TRBD2 might be the D (5 bases). Germline assignment: CDR1 GTSNPN and CDR2 SVGIG (reference sequence). The CDR3 covers 12 residues. With 3 bases removed from V and 6 bases from J, the gap between germline ends came to 12 bases. The CDR3 sequence is CAWSGPRGEQYF. Here the CDR3 DNA reads TGTGCCTGGAGCGGCCCCCGGGGCGAGCAGTACTTC.

This clone occurred a few times. The V and J genes are TRBV7-9 and TRBJ1-5; possibly TRBD1 for D (5 bases). Trimming removed 7 bases at V and 3 bases at J, with 13 bases between. The CDR3 totals 14 residues. In germline, CDR1 is SEHNR, CDR2 FQNEAQ (reference sequence). The chain's CDR3 is CASTKVGLNQPQHF. As DNA, the CDR3 is TGTGCCAGCACCAAGGTGGGGCTCAATCAGCCCCAGCATTTT.

The gene calls are TRBV5-1 and TRBJ1-1, with D possibly TRBD1 on 5 matching bases. The CDR3 is made up of 16 amino acids. The germline V gene has CDR1 SGHRS and CDR2 YFSETQ. V lost 0 bases to trimming and J lost 7 bases, with 19 bases between them. The CDR3 nucleotides are TGCGCCAGCAGCTTGGTCGGGACGGCCATTGATGATGAAGCTTTCTTT. Encoded protein: CASSLVGTAIDDEAFF.

The chain employs TRBV5-1 and TRBJ2-7; possibly TRBD2 for D (6 bases). The CDR3 extends over 17 amino acids. In germline, CDR1 is SGHRS, CDR2 YFSETQ. Deletions cut 1 base from V and 0 bases from J, with 17 bases between. The CDR3 region is CASSLLGAGQSSYEQYF. The CDR3 DNA is TGCGCCAGCAGCTTGCTCGGCGCGGGGCAGAGCTCCTACGAGCAGTACTTC.

The table lists this clone with a count of one. The chain combines TRBV7-9 with TRBJ2-1; 13 nucleotides align to TRBD2. The CDR3 is 15 amino acids. CDR1 SEHNR and CDR2 FQNEAQ come from the germline V gene (reference sequence). The V gene end was trimmed by 2 bases and the J gene end by 9 bases; junction bases not matched to a gene: 4. The DNA for the CDR3 is TGTGCCAGCAGCTTAACTAGCGGGAGGGCCGGTGAGCAGTTCTTC. This gives the protein CASSLTSGRAGEQFF. The entire variable domain, with the rest obtained from reference TRBV7-9 and TRBJ2-1, is as follows: DTGVSQNPRHKITKRGQNVTFRCDPISEHNRLYWYRQTLGQGPEFLTYFQNEAQLEKSRLLSDRFSAERPKGSFSTLEIQRTEQGDSAMYLCASSLTSGRAGEQFFGPGTRLTVL.

The sample holds one count of this clone. V is TRBV18 and J is TRBJ1-5; 10 bases align to TRBD1. The CDR3 is made up of 16 amino acids. Trimming cost V 8 bases and J 6 bases; bases outside gene matches: 13. Germline-derived CDR1 and CDR2 are KGHSH and LQKENI. CDR3 residues: CASPCAGQGFSQPQHF. The DNA for the CDR3 is TGTGCCAGCCCCTGTGCGGGACAGGGGTTCAGTCAGCCCCAGCATTTT.

The chain is built from TRBV28 and TRBJ1-5; D unclear. The CDR3 is 13 residues long. Per germline, CDR1 MDHEN and CDR2 SYDVKM. V was trimmed by 7 bases and J by 3 bases, leaving 10 bases between them. The CDR3 DNA reads as TGTGCCAGCATTTCTGGGTTCAATCAGCCCCAGCATTTT. Translated: CASISGFNQPQHF.

The J gene is TRBJ1-1, the V gene TRBV2, with D possibly being TRBD1 (6 bases). CDR1 SNHLY and CDR2 FYNNEI come from the germline V gene. This CDR3 contains 14 residues. The V end lost 7 bases, the J end lost 0 bases, and 12 bases lay between the germline ends. The CDR3 DNA is TGTGCCAGCACGGGGGGGCATGTGAACACTGAAGCTTTCTTT. Translation gives CASTGGHVNTEAFF.

This rearrangement joins TRBV4-3 to TRBJ1-2; TRBD1 agrees at 7 bases. Looked up from germline, CDR1 is LGHNA and CDR2 is YSLEER. This CDR3 is 16 amino acids long. With V trimmed by 0 bases and J by 0 bases, 4 bases remained unmatched. The CDR3 protein is CASSQDPQGANYGYTF. The CDR3 region has the DNA TGCGCCAGCAGCCAAGATCCCCAGGGGGCTAACTATGGCTACACCTTC.

The chain recombines TRBV5-8 with TRBJ1-2; D possibly corresponds to TRBD1 (6 bases). The CDR3 extends over 13 amino acids. Per germline, CDR1 SGHTS and CDR2 YDEGEE. The V and J ends lost 2 bases and 4 bases respectively, with 9 bases between them. The CDR3 DNA is TGTGCCAGCAGCTTCGACAGGAGCTATGGCTACACCTTC. Amino acid sequence: CASSFDRSYGYTF.

The V call is TRBV30, the J call TRBJ1-1; TRBD1 agrees at 7 bases. The germline CDR1 and CDR2 sequences are GTSNPN and SVGIG (reference sequence). V was pared by 3 bases and J by 5 bases, with 9 bases of the junction left unmatched. The CDR3 is 14 amino acids. The CDR3 DNA reads as TGTGCCTGGAGAGGGACAGTGTGGGGGACTGAAGCTTTCTTT. Translated: CAWRGTVWGTEAFF.

The gene calls are TRBV5-1 and TRBJ2-3; D is unresolved. The length of the CDR3 is 15 residues. Germline V lookup: CDR1 SGHRS, CDR2 YFSETQ. V was cut by 0 bases and J by 1 base, with 9 bases left in between. The CDR3 nucleotides read TGCGCCAGCAGCTTGGATGGAACGGGCACAGATACGCAGTATTTT. Its protein is CASSLDGTGTDTQYF.

The CDR3 DNA is TGTGCCAGCAGTTTTAGCGGGAGGGGGAATGAGCAGTTCTTC. Translating it yields CASSFSGRGNEQFF. The V gene is TRBV28, the J gene TRBJ2-1; 11 positions agree with TRBD2. Trimming at V came to 3 bases and at J to 7 bases, leaving 2 bases not matched to a gene. Germline loops: CDR1 MDHEN, CDR2 SYDVKM. CDR3 size: 14 residues.

The J gene is TRBJ2-1, the V gene TRBV29-1; 10 bases are shared with TRBD2. The ends lost 4 bases at V and 5 bases at J; junction bases unmatched: 5. Germline CDR1 and CDR2: SQVTM and ANQGSEA. The CDR3 runs 14 residues. CDR3 region: CSVVRLAGDNEQFF. The CDR3 coding sequence is TGCAGCGTTGTAAGGCTAGCGGGAGACAATGAGCAGTTCTTC.

J is TRBJ1-5 and V is TRBV27, with 8 bases identical to TRBD1. Unmatched junction bases numbered 8, after V lost 6 bases and J lost 4 bases. Germline V gene sequence: CDR1 MNHEY, CDR2 SMNVEV (reference sequence). The CDR3 is 15 residues long. DNA for the CDR3: TGTGCCAGCAGCCCCGGGGACAGGCGGAATCAGCCCCAGCATTTT. Its translation: CASSPGDRRNQPQHF.